This T cell receptor beta chain comes out of a study of neurological immune-mediated disorders. MiXCR, run by TCRdb on the 5' RACE reads, gives a single entry per CDR3 protein. The table records just under 40,000 distinct CDR3 sequences, just under 7.5% of them present only once. There are many counts of this clonotype. Trimming removed 0 bases from V and 2 bases from J; junction bases left unmatched: 6. Germline-derived CDR1 and CDR2 are LGHNA and YSLEER. The CDR3 covers 17 residues. The origin of this receptor is a man aged 50 to 59 in good health. Sequencing was carried out using CD4+ T cells from blood. This chain connects TRBV4-3 to TRBJ2-3, with TRBD2 matching over 9 bases. The DNA of the CDR3 is TGCGCCAGCAGCCAAGATGGGGCGGGAGGGACCACAGATACGCAGTATTTT. It yields the protein CASSQDGAGGTTDTQYF.